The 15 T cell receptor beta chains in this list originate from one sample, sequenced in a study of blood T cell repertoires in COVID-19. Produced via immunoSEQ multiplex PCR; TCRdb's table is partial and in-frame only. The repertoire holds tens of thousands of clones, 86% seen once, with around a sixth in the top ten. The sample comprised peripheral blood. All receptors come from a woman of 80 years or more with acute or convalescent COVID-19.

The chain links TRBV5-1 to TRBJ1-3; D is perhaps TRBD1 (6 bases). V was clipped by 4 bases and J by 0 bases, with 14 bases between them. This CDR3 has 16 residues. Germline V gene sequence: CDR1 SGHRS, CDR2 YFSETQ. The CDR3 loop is CASSPRTASSGNTIYF. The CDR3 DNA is TGCGCCAGCAGCCCGAGGACAGCGTCCTCTGGAAACACCATATATTTT.

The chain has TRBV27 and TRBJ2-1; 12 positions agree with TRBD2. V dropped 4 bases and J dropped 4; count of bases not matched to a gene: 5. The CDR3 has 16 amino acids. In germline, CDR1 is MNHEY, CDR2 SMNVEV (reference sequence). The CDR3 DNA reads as TGTGCCAGCAGTTCGTCTAGCGGGAGGGCATACAATGAGCAGTTCTTC. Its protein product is CASSSSSGRAYNEQFF.

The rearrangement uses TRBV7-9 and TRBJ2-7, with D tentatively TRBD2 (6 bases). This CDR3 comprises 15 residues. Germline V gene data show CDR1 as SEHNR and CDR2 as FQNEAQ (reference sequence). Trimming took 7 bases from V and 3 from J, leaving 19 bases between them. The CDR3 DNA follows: TGTGCCAGCACCAAGAGTGGAGGGAGAGGCTACGAGCAGTACTTC. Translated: CASTKSGGRGYEQYF.

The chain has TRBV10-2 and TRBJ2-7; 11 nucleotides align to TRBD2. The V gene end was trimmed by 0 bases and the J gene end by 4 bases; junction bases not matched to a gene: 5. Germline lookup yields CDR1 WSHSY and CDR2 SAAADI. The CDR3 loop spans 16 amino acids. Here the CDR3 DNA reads TGCGCCAGCAGTGAGTCGGTAGCGGGGGGGCAGTACGAGCAGTACTTC. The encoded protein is CASSESVAGGQYEQYF.

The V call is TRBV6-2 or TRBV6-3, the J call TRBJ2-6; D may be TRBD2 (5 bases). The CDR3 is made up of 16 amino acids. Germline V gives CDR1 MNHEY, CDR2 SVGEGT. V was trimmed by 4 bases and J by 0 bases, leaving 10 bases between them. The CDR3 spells CASSSEAGSGANVLTF. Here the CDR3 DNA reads TGTGCCAGCAGTTCTGAGGCGGGCTCTGGGGCCAACGTCCTGACTTTC.

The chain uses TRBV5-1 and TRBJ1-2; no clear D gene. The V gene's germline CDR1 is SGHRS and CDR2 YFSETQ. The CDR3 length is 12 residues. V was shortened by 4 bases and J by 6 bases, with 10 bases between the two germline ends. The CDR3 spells CASSPEGDGYTF. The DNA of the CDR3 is TGCGCCAGCAGCCCGGAGGGAGATGGCTACACCTTC.

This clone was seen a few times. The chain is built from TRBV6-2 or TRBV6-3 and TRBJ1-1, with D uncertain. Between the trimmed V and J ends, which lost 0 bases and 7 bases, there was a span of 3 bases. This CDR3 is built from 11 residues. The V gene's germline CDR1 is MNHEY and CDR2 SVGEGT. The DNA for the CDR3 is TGTGCCAGCAGTTACTCCGGTGAAGCTTTCTTT. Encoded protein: CASSYSGEAFF.

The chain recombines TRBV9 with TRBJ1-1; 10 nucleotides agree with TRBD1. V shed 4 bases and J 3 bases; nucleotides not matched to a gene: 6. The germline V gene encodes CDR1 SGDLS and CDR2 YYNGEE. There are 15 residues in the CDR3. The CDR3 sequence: CASSSRQGADTEAFF. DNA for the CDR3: TGTGCCAGCAGCTCCCGACAGGGGGCTGACACTGAAGCTTTCTTT.

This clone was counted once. The CDR3 spells CASSQGALNTEAFF. The CDR3 coding sequence is TGTGCCAGCTCACAAGGGGCCTTGAACACTGAAGCTTTCTTT. The rearrangement uses TRBV18 and TRBJ1-1, with D tentatively TRBD1 (5 bases). V was shortened by 4 bases and J by 0 bases, with 9 bases between the two germline ends. In germline, CDR1 is KGHSH, CDR2 LQKENI. This CDR3 contains 14 residues.

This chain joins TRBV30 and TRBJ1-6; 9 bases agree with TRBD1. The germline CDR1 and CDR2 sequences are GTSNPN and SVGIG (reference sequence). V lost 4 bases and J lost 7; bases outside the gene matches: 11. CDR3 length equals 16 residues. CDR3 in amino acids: CAWTLTGGAWNSPLHF. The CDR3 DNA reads TGTGCCTGGACCCTAACAGGGGGCGCCTGGAATTCACCCCTCCACTTT. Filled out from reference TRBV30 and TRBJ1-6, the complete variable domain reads SQTIHQWPATLVQPVGSPLSLECTVEGTSNPNLYWYRQAAGRGLQLLFYSVGIGQISSEVPQNLSASRPQDRQFILSSKKLLLSDSGFYLCAWTLTGGAWNSPLHFGNGTRLTVT.

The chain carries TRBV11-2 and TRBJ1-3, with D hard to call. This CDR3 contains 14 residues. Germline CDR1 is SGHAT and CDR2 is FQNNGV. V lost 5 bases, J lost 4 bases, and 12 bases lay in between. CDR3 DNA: TGTGCCAGCAGCCTCTCCCTTTTCGGAAACACCATATATTTT. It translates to CASSLSLFGNTIYF.

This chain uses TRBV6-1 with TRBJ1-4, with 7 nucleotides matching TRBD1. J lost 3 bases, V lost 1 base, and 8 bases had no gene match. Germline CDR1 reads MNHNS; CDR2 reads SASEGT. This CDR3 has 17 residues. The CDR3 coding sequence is TGTGCCAGCAGTGAAGGACAGGGTGGTTATTCTAATGAAAAACTGTTTTTT. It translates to CASSEGQGGYSNEKLFF.

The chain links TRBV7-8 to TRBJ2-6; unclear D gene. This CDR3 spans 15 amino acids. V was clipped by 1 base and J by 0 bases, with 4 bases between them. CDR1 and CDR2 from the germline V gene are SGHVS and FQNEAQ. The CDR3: CASSLGGSGANVLTF. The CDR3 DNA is TGTGCCAGCAGCTTAGGAGGCTCTGGGGCCAACGTCCTGACTTTC.

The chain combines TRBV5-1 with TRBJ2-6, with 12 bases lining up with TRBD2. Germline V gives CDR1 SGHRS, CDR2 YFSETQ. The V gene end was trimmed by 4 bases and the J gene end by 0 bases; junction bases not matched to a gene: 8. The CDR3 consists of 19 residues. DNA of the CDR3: TGCGCCAGCAGCACAGGGACTAGCGGGTTCTACTCTGGGGCCAACGTCCTGACTTTC. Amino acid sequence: CASSTGTSGFYSGANVLTF.

CDR3 in amino acids: CASSLVSAGGPTDLEQYF. The CDR3 nucleotides are TGTGCCAGCAGCTTAGTTTCAGCGGGAGGCCCCACCGACCTGGAGCAGTACTTC. The chain couples TRBV7-2 to TRBJ2-7, with TRBD2 identical over 9 bases. Germline V lookup: CDR1 SGHTA, CDR2 FQGNSA. CDR3 length: 18 residues. The V segment lost 1 base and the J segment 7 bases; nucleotides outside the gene matches: 17.